This TCR beta chain was identified in a study of blood T cell repertoires in COVID-19. For the study at large: The study drew acute and convalescent COVID-19 samples from the United States, Italy and Spain. The cDNA or gDNA used as material had been derived from T cells, B-cell-depleted T cells, or PBMCs.

In the authors' workflow: Reference gene primer amplification gave nucleated cell count estimates. Profiling relied on immunoSEQ multiplex PCR, and the TCRdb table lists in-frame clones only, not all of them. For V, J and clone size, that table is used; D and trimming come from the DNA. The table shows around 300,000 clones, with roughly nine tenths occurring only once. With 0 bases clipped from V and 0 bases from J, the junction kept 6 bases outside the gene matches. The CDR3 covers 18 residues. Germline lookup yields CDR1 SGHRS and CDR2 YFSETQ. Material for sequencing was peripheral blood. The TCR originated in a man over 45 with acute or convalescent COVID-19. The genes are TRBV5-1 and TRBJ1-3, with TRBD1 matching 10 bases. The CDR3, as DNA: TGCGCCAGCAGCTTGGCAGGGACAGGGGCAATCTCTGGAAACACCATATATTTT. This encodes CASSLAGTGAISGNTIYF.